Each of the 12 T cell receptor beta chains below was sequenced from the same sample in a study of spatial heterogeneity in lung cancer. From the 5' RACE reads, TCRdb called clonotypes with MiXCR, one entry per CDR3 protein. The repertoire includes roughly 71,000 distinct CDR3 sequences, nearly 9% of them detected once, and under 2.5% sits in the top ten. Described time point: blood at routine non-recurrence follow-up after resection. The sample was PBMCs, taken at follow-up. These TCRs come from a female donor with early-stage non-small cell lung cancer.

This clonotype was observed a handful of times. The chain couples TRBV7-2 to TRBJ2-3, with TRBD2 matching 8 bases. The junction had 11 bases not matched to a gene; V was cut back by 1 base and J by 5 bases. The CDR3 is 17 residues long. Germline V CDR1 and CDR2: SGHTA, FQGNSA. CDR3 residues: CASSLVGTRGSQDTQYF. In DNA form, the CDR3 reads TGTGCCAGCAGCTTAGTTGGGACTAGAGGGTCCCAAGATACGCAGTATTTT.

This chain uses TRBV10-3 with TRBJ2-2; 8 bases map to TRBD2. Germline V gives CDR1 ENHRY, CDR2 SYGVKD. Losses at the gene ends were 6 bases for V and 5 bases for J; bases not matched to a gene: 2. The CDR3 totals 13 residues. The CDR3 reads CAIRREDTGELFF. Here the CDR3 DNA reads TGTGCCATCAGGCGGGAGGATACCGGGGAGCTGTTTTTT.

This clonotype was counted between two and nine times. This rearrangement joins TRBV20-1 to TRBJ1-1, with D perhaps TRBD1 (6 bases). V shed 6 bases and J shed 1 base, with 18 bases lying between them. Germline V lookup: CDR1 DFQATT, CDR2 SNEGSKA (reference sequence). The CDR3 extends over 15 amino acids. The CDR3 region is CSAPPGGQGNTEAFF. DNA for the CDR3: TGCAGTGCCCCCCCGGGGGGGCAGGGGAACACTGAAGCTTTCTTT.

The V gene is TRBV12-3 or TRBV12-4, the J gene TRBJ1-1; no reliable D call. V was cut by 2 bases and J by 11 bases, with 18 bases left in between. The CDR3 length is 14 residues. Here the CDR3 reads CASSLIERPKEAFF. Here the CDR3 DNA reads TGTGCCAGCAGTTTAATTGAAAGGCCAAAAGAGGCTTTCTTT.

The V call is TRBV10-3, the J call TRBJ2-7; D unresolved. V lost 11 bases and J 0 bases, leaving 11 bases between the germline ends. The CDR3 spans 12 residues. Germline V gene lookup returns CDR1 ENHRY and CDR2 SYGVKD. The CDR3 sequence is CAVSMSSYEQYF. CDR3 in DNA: TGTGCCGTTTCCATGAGCTCCTACGAGCAGTACTTC.

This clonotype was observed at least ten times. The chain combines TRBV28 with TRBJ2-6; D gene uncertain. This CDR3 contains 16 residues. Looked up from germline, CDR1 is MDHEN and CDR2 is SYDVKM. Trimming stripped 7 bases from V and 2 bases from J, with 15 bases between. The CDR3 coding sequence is TGTGCCAGCACGGAGACAACGAGAGCTGGGGCCAACGTCCTGACTTTC. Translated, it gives CASTETTRAGANVLTF.

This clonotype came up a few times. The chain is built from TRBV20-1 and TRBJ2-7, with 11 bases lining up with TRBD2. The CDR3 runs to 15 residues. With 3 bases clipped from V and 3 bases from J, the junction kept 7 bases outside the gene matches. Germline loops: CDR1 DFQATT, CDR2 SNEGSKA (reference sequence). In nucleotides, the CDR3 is TGCAGTGCTAGCCCCGGGACTAGCGGACGCTACGAGCAGTACTTC. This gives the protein CSASPGTSGRYEQYF.

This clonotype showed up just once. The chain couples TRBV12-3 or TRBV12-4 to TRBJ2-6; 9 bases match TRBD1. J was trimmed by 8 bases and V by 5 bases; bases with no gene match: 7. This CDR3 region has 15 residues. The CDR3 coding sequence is TGTGCCAGCAGTCCCCGGGACAGGGTGACCAACGTCCTGACTTTC. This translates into CASSPRDRVTNVLTF.

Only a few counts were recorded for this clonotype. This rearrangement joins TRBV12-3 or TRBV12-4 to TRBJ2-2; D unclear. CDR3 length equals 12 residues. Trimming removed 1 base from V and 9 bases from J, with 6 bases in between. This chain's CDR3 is CASSLEPWELFF. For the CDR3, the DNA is TGTGCCAGCAGTTTAGAGCCTTGGGAGCTGTTTTTT.

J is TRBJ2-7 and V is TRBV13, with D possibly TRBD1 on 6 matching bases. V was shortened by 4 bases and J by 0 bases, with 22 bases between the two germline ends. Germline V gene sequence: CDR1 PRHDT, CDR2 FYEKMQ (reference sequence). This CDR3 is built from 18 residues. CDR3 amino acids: CASSSRYGGASPSYEQYF. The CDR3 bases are TGTGCCAGCAGCTCCCGTTATGGGGGCGCTTCTCCCTCCTACGAGCAGTACTTC.

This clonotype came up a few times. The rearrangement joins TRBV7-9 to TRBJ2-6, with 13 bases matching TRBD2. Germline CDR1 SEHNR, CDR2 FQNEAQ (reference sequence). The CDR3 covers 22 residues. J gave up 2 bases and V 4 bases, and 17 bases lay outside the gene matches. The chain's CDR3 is CASSSPTDRVTSGRPGANVLTF. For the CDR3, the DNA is TGTGCCAGCAGCTCCCCTACCGACAGGGTGACTAGCGGGAGGCCTGGGGCCAACGTCCTGACTTTC. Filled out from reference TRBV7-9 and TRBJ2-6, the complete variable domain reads DTGVSQNPRHKITKRGQNVTFRCDPISEHNRLYWYRQTLGQGPEFLTYFQNEAQLEKSRLLSDRFSAERPKGSFSTLEIQRTEQGDSAMYLCASSSPTDRVTSGRPGANVLTFGAGSRLTVL.

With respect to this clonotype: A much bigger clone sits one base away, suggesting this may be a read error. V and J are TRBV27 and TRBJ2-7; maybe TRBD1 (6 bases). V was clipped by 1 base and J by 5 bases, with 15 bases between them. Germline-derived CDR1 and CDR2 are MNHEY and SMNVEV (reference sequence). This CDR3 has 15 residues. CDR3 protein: CASSLFEGVRDEQYF. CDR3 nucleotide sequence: TGTGCCAGCAGTTTATTCGAGGGGGTAAGGGACGAGCAGTACTTC.